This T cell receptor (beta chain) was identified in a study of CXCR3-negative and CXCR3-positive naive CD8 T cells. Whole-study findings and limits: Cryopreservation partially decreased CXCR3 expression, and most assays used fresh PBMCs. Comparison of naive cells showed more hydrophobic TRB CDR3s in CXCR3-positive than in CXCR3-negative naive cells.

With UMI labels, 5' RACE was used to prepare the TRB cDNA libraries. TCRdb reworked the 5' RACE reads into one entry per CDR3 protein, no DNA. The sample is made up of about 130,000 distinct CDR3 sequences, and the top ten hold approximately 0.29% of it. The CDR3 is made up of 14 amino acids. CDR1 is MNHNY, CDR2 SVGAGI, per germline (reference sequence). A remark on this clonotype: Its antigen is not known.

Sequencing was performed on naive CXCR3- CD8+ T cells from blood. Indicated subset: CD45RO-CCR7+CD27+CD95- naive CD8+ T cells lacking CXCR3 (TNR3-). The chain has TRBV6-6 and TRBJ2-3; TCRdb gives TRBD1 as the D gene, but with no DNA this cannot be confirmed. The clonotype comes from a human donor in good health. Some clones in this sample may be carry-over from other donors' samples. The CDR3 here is CASTDRVSTDTQYF.